The T cell receptor beta chain described here comes from a study of shared clonotypes between healthy human individuals. The assay was immunoSEQ multiplex PCR, and TCRdb's table has in-frame clones only and misses some. The sample records some 2.4 million clones, under 95% being singletons. The sequenced sample was naive CD4+ T cells from PBMCs. The subset denotes: CD45RA+ positively selected. The clonotype was recovered from a young man in good health. Some clones in this sample may be carry-over from other donors' samples.

CDR3 residues: CASSRIGAGETQYF. CDR3 DNA: TGTGCCAGCAGCCGGATCGGAGCGGGGGAGACCCAGTACTTC. The chain has TRBV14 and TRBJ2-5; 7 nucleotides align to TRBD2. V dropped 4 bases and J dropped 5; count of bases not matched to a gene: 7. CDR1 is SGHDN, CDR2 FVKESK, per germline. The CDR3 length is 14 residues.